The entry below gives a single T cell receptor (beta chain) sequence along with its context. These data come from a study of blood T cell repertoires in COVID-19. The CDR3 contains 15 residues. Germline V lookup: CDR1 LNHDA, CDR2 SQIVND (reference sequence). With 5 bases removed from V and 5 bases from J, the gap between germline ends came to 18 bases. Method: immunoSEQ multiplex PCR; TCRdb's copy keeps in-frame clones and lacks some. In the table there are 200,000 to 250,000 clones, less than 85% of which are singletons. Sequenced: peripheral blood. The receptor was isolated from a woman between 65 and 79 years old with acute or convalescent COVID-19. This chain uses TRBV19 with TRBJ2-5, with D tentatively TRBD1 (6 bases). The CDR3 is CASSPGTSRWETQYF. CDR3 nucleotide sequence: TGTGCCAGTAGTCCGGGGACATCCCGTTGGGAGACCCAGTACTTC.